This T cell receptor (beta chain) was obtained from a study of T-cell reconstitution after alpha-beta-depleted transplantation in children. Findings and limits, study-wide: T-cell counts and diversity were attributed mostly to newly produced T cells one year after transplant. For some patients, TCRbeta diversity was high at day 60 because of recipient T cells and thymic progenitors that survived.

This clonotype was observed a few times. Its specificity is not known. Trimming stripped 3 bases from V and 7 bases from J, with 16 bases between. This CDR3 has 15 residues. Germline V lookup: CDR1 SGHTA, CDR2 FQGNSA. Unique molecular identifiers were incorporated when the TCRbeta library was constructed. MiXCR, applied by TCRdb to the PCR reads, yields one record per CDR3 protein. The data show around 600,000 distinct CDR3 sequences, 20% to 25% seen once. The sample in question was PBMCs, mostly from graft donor cells, obtained 360 days after TCRalphabeta/CD19-depleted stem cell transplant. The clonotype was recovered from a boy younger than two who had a stem cell transplant for acute myeloid leukemia, so the T cells may come from the graft donor. V gene TRBV7-2 combines with J gene TRBJ2-1; D is possibly TRBD1 or TRBD2 (6 bases each). CDR3 amino acids: CASSFKTGAPNEQFF. CDR3 nucleotides: TGTGCCAGCAGCTTTAAAACGGGGGCGCCTAATGAGCAGTTCTTC.